Each of the 3 T cell receptor beta chains below was sequenced from the same sample in a study of cytomegalovirus exposure and HLA in healthy donors. PCR used 60 Vbeta primers and 13 Jbeta primers. Assay: immunoSEQ multiplex PCR; the TCRdb copy retains only in-frame clones and omits some. The sample contains about 150,000 clones, 79% of which appear only once. Sequencing was done on a sample of PBMCs. The source of these receptors is a man aged 30-40 years in good health and CMV-seropositive.

The rearrangement joins TRBV5-1 to TRBJ2-5; the D gene is possibly TRBD2 (6 bases). The germline CDR1 and CDR2 sequences are SGHRS and YFSETQ. Trimming pared 0 bases from V and 1 base from J, leaving 7 bases between. The CDR3 is 14 amino acids. This CDR3 reads CASSLGRGQETQYF. The CDR3 nucleotides are TGCGCCAGCAGCTTGGGGAGGGGCCAAGAGACCCAGTACTTC. Combining the CDR3 with reference TRBV5-1 and TRBJ2-5 gives the whole variable domain KAGVTQTPRYLIKTRGQQVTLSCSPISGHRSVSWYQQTPGQGLQFLFEYFSETQRNKGNFPGRFSGRQFSNSRSEMNVSTLELGDSALYLCASSLGRGQETQYFGPGTRLLVL.

This chain connects TRBV27 to TRBJ2-1; D is perhaps TRBD1 (6 bases). This CDR3 has 15 amino acids. Between the trimmed V and J ends, which lost 5 bases and 8 bases, there was a span of 19 bases. Germline V CDR1 and CDR2: MNHEY, SMNVEV (reference sequence). DNA for the CDR3: TGTGCCAGCAGTCCCGGGACAATGGGGTACGATGAGCAGTTCTTC. This gives the protein CASSPGTMGYDEQFF.

The V gene is TRBV7-8, the J gene TRBJ1-3; a weak D match, TRBD1 (5 bases). CDR3 length: 16 residues. V was trimmed by 5 bases and J by 4 bases, leaving 18 bases between them. Germline V gene data show CDR1 as SGHVS and CDR2 as FQNEAQ. The CDR3, as DNA: TGTGCCAGCAGCCCCACAGGCCTATCTTTCGGAAACACCATATATTTT. This codes for CASSPTGLSFGNTIYF.